This TCR beta chain appears in the sequencing data of a study of blood T cells in healthy people across ages. Whole-study results and caveats: Underestimates were what the diversity estimates from one million T cells were considered to be.

The authors ran a second PCR of about 6 to 11 cycles using a sample-barcoded 5' primer and a J-beta primer mix. Tagging of each cDNA molecule was performed by a template-switch adaptor with 12 random nucleotides. MiXCR, applied by TCRdb to the 5' RACE reads, yields one record per CDR3 protein. Altogether around 1.7 million distinct CDR3 sequences are present, 28% being singletons, with the ten largest covering roughly 8.2%. Every sample had a minimum of 7 million PBMCs isolated. Points on this clonotype: Its matching antigen is unknown.

The receptor's source is a woman under 40 in good health. Sequencing input: blood.

In DNA form, the CDR3 reads TGTGCCTGCACCATGATTGCGGATACGCAGTATTTT. It translates to CACTMIADTQYF. The chain is built from TRBV2 and TRBJ2-3; no clear D. V gave up 11 bases and J gave up 6 bases, with 15 bases separating them. The CDR3 totals 12 residues. The germline gives CDR1 SNHLY, CDR2 FYNNEI.